This T cell receptor beta chain was sequenced for a study of OX40 agonist ivuxolimab in advanced cancers. Background on the study: The patients received ivuxolimab by intravenous route every 2 weeks at 0.01 to 10 mg/kg. Regarding the study as a whole: In the expanded peripheral T cells, antigen specificity was never determined. At doses 0.1 to 3.0 mg/kg, CD4+ and CD8+ clones expanded.

The protocol was immunoSEQ multiplex PCR, while the TCRdb copy is restricted to in-frame clones and leaves out a portion. In the table there are tens of thousands of clones, 85% to 90% of which are singletons. With regard to this clone: Its specificity is unknown.

Patients were ineligible given autoimmune disease history or systemic immunosuppression. The sequencing used CD4+ or CD8+ T cells sorted from blood, collected in a trial of the OX40 agonist ivuxolimab. This clonotype originated in an adult with an advanced solid tumor such as melanoma, head and neck, liver or kidney cancer.

This CDR3 reads CASQGSLGNTEAFF. In DNA, the CDR3 is TGCGCCAGCCAGGGGTCCCTTGGGAACACTGAAGCTTTCTTT. This sequence joins TRBV10-1 and TRBJ1-1, with D possibly TRBD1 on 6 matching bases. The germline V gene has CDR1 WNHNN and CDR2 SYGVQD (reference sequence). V lost 8 bases and J 1 base, leaving 14 bases between the germline ends. The CDR3 consists of 14 residues.